The 18 T cell receptor beta chains presented below share a single source sample, sequenced in a study of blood T cells in healthy people across ages. The authors ran a second PCR of roughly 6 to 12 cycles using a sample-barcoded 5' primer and a J-beta primer mix. One entry per CDR3 protein results from TCRdb running MiXCR on the 5' RACE reads. The sample lists around 520,000 distinct CDR3 sequences, about 26% occurring once. The same data also went into a second study, on T cells of mothers and their children.

Sequences were obtained from blood. All receptors derive from a boy between 2 and 10 years old in good health.

The rearrangement links TRBV6-1 to TRBJ2-1; D is possibly TRBD1 or TRBD2 (6 bases each). The last part of the DNA fits TRBJ2-7 better; the J call may be wrong. The germline CDR1 and CDR2 sequences are MNHNS and SASEGT. The CDR3 totals 15 residues. CDR3 sequence (DNA): TGTGCCAGCAGTGAGGTCGGGCTAGGGGGGTACGAGCAGTACTTC. It yields the protein CASSEVGLGGYEQYF.

This chain connects TRBV20-1 to TRBJ2-5; TRBD2 might be the D (6 bases). CDR3 length equals 13 residues. Germline CDR1 is DFQATT and CDR2 is SNEGSKA (reference sequence). V lost 5 bases and J lost 4, with 14 bases in between. CDR3 in amino acids: CSALRDFPETQYF. For the CDR3, the DNA is TGCAGTGCTCTCCGGGACTTCCCAGAGACCCAGTACTTC.

The chain joins TRBV7-9 to TRBJ2-1; D is tentatively TRBD1 or TRBD2 (5 bases each). V was clipped by 7 bases and J by 1 base, with 17 bases between them. Germline values: CDR1 SEHNR, CDR2 FQNEAQ (reference sequence). The CDR3 sequence is 16 residues long. CDR3 sequence: CASTIPLGESYNEQFF. The CDR3 coding sequence is TGTGCCAGCACGATCCCACTAGGGGAGTCCTACAATGAGCAGTTCTTC.

The sample holds a few counts of this clonotype. The J gene is TRBJ2-7, the V gene TRBV30; possible D gene TRBD2, 6 bases. The V gene's germline CDR1 is GTSNPN and CDR2 SVGIG (reference sequence). CDR3 length: 13 residues. Trimming stripped 3 bases from V and 0 bases from J, with 9 bases between. The CDR3 sequence: CAWRGLTSYEQYF. The CDR3 nucleotides read TGTGCCTGGAGGGGACTGACCTCCTACGAGCAGTACTTC.

The CDR3 loop is CASSRGQGAPQETQYF. The CDR3 region has the DNA TGTGCCAGCAGTAGAGGACAGGGGGCGCCCCAAGAGACCCAGTACTTC. V gene TRBV27 combines with J gene TRBJ2-5, with TRBD1 identical over 11 bases. Germline V gene lookup returns CDR1 MNHEY and CDR2 SMNVEV (reference sequence). V trimming: 5 bases; J trimming: 1 base; junction bases outside the gene matches: 6. The CDR3 spans 16 residues.

The genes are TRBV25-1 and TRBJ1-4; D gene uncertain. This CDR3 region has 15 residues. The V and J ends lost 2 bases and 6 bases respectively, with 13 bases between them. From germline, CDR1 is MGHDK and CDR2 SYGVNS. The CDR3 DNA follows: TGTGCCAGCAGTGAAGGTCTGGGAATCTATGAAAAACTGTTTTTT. This encodes CASSEGLGIYEKLFF.

The chain joins TRBV24-1 to TRBJ2-1, with 8 bases fitting TRBD2. V trimming: 7 bases; J trimming: 9 bases; junction bases outside the gene matches: 19. Germline loops: CDR1 KGHDR, CDR2 SFDVKD. The CDR3 length is 17 residues. Here the CDR3 DNA reads TGTGCCACCAGCCCGGGAGGGCCATCCACCGCGAAGGCTGAGCAGTTCTTC. Its translation: CATSPGGPSTAKAEQFF.

The V gene is TRBV12-3 or TRBV12-4, the J gene TRBJ2-2; D is ambiguous. V was trimmed by 5 bases and J by 0 bases, leaving 10 bases between them. This CDR3 is built from 15 residues. The CDR3 nucleotides are TGTGCCAGCAGTCCCTTTTGGACGAACACCGGGGAGCTGTTTTTT. Encoded protein: CASSPFWTNTGELFF.

The chain uses TRBV7-9 and TRBJ2-1; 7 nucleotides line up with TRBD1. Germline CDR1 is SEHNR and CDR2 is FQNEAQ (reference sequence). There are 15 residues in the CDR3. Losses at the gene ends were 6 bases for V and 1 base for J; bases not matched to a gene: 6. In DNA, the CDR3 is TGTGCCAGCAGTGAGCCAGGGGGATCCTACAATGAGCAGTTCTTC. This sequence encodes CASSEPGGSYNEQFF.

The rearrangement uses TRBV20-1 and TRBJ2-5; TRBD2 agrees at 11 bases. The assigned J gene may be wrong: the sequence end matches TRBJ2-7 better. Germline CDR1 reads DFQATT; CDR2 reads SNEGSKA (reference sequence). The CDR3 has 14 residues. This CDR3 is CSARTGLAAYEQYF. The CDR3 nucleotides are TGCAGTGCTAGAACGGGACTAGCGGCCTACGAGCAGTACTTC.

A word on this clonotype: Likely a read error: the CDR3 ends without its conserved phenylalanine or tryptophan. The chain carries TRBV7-9 and TRBJ2-7; D is unresolved. Trimming cost V 1 base and J 6 bases, with 4 bases left between them. CDR3 length: 11 residues. CDR1 and CDR2 from the germline V gene are SEHNR and FQNEAQ (reference sequence). CDR3 loop: CASSLESEQYL. Written as DNA, the CDR3 is TGTGCCAGCAGCTTAGAAAGCGAGCAGTACCTC.

CDR3 region: CSARFQGTYEQYF. Here the CDR3 DNA reads TGCAGTGCTAGATTTCAGGGTACCTACGAGCAGTACTTC. The chain has TRBV20-1 and TRBJ2-7, with D possibly matching TRBD1 (5 bases). CDR3 size: 13 residues. V was trimmed by 2 bases and J by 2 bases, leaving 10 bases between them. CDR1 and CDR2 (germline): DFQATT, SNEGSKA (reference sequence).

This clonotype was detected only a few times. The chain links TRBV4-3 to TRBJ2-5; no firm D call. From germline, CDR1 is LGHNA and CDR2 YSLEER. CDR3 length: 14 residues. Between the trimmed V and J ends, which lost 2 bases and 3 bases, there was a span of 10 bases. The CDR3 region is CASSQSLREETQYF. CDR3 sequence (DNA): TGCGCCAGCAGCCAATCTCTACGGGAAGAGACCCAGTACTTC.

This clonotype turned up a few times. The genes are TRBV10-3 and TRBJ2-7; 7 nucleotides match TRBD1. Germline V gene lookup returns CDR1 ENHRY and CDR2 SYGVKD. CDR3 length: 15 amino acids. The J segment lost 1 base and the V segment lost 4 bases, leaving 7 bases of the junction unmatched. This CDR3 is CAISGEQGKSYEQYF. CDR3 nucleotides: TGTGCCATCAGTGGGGAACAGGGGAAATCCTACGAGCAGTACTTC.

The chain is built from TRBV14 and TRBJ2-5; 7 bases match TRBD1. J was trimmed by 7 bases and V by 4 bases; bases with no gene match: 12. The CDR3 contains 15 residues. CDR1 and CDR2 from the germline V gene are SGHDN and FVKESK. CDR3: CASSRVLQGRATQYF. DNA of the CDR3: TGTGCCAGCAGCCGGGTCCTACAGGGGCGTGCGACCCAGTACTTC.

The chain joins TRBV19 to TRBJ1-1; D is uncertain. Trimming took off 9 bases at V and 5 bases at J, with 16 bases between the two ends. Germline V CDR1 and CDR2: LNHDA, SQIVND (reference sequence). This CDR3 is 13 amino acids long. The CDR3 DNA follows: TGTGCCAGCTTAGAATGGGAGGGAACTGAAGCTTTCTTT. Protein: CASLEWEGTEAFF.

This rearrangement joins TRBV7-9 to TRBJ2-1; possibly TRBD2 for D (6 bases). Germline V gene sequence: CDR1 SEHNR, CDR2 FQNEAQ (reference sequence). Trimming removed 1 base from V and 7 bases from J, with 17 bases in between. The CDR3 is made up of 16 amino acids. DNA of the CDR3: TGTGCCAGCAGCTTAGTTACGGAGACCGCGGGAAATGAGCAGTTCTTC. Its protein product is CASSLVTETAGNEQFF.

The chain has TRBV10-1 and TRBJ2-7; D possibly matches TRBD1 or TRBD2 (5 bases each). The CDR3 spans 15 residues. Per the germline V gene, CDR1 is WNHNN and CDR2 is SYGVQD (reference sequence). V was pared by 0 bases and J by 6 bases, with 15 bases between. CDR3 amino acids: CASSESRGLRGEQYF. Written as DNA, the CDR3 is TGCGCCAGCAGTGAGTCAAGGGGCCTCCGGGGCGAGCAGTACTTC.